This T cell receptor (beta chain) is from a study of T cell responses to AZD1222 COVID-19 vaccine. Findings and limits, study-wide: Increased Spike-specific TCR breadth and depth were observed after two AZD1222 doses.

Germline-derived CDR1 and CDR2 are MGHRA and YSYEKL. The CDR3 loop spans 16 amino acids. V shed 4 bases and J 4 bases; nucleotides not matched to a gene: 9. In the case of this clone: Its antigen is unknown.

Data came from immunoSEQ multiplex PCR; TCRdb stores just in-frame clones and leaves some out. The table records roughly 110,000 clones, roughly 80% of them present only once. J is TRBJ2-7 and V is TRBV4-1, with 11 bases identical to TRBD2. The material was peripheral blood, obtained on day 0 of AZD1222 vaccination. The sequence was collected from an adult in good health. CDR3 in DNA: TGCGCCAGCAGCCTGCGTACTAGCGGGAGTAGGTACGAGCAGTACTTC. Translating gives CASSLRTSGSRYEQYF.